The rows below give T cell receptor beta chains drawn from one sample of a study of cytomegalovirus exposure and HLA in healthy donors. Here immunoSEQ multiplex PCR was the method, and the copy in TCRdb shows in-frame clones only, minus some. This table holds 100,000 to 150,000 clones, around 80% found once. Sequenced sample: PBMCs. These receptors were obtained from a woman between 50 and 59 years old in good health and CMV-seropositive. The conserved cysteine and the conserved F or W are not part of the CDR3 here.

V	J	CDR3
TRBV27	TRBJ1-1	ASSWDRESEAF
TRBV7-8	TRBJ1-6	ASSLAGQGSYNSPLH
TRBV2	TRBJ2-5	ASSEQIQETQY
TRBV5-1	TRBJ2-7	ASSMPQGAGSYEQY
TRBV2	TRBJ1-5	ASSKDGQDNQPQH
TRBV2	TRBJ1-4	ASSGGGEKLF
TRBV7-9	TRBJ2-3	ASSPGTGATDTQY
TRBV2	TRBJ2-3	ASNPPGDTQY
TRBV5-4	TRBJ1-2	ASSVGVAGANYGYT
TRBV6-5	TRBJ2-3	ASSYGLAESTDTQY
TRBV5-8	TRBJ1-1	ASSPTVSRNTEAF
TRBV18	TRBJ1-6	ASSPVGGAGNSPLH
TRBV9	TRBJ2-7	ASSVVASGGVGEQY
TRBV6-1	TRBJ2-7	ASSIGTGYEQY
TRBV9	TRBJ2-7	ASSVGAPPAPYEQY
TRBV25-1	TRBJ2-6	ASSPNREPGANVLT
TRBV30	TRBJ2-3	AWERVRTDTQY
TRBV2	TRBJ1-2	ASSEKWQGSPNYGYT
TRBV30	TRBJ1-4	AGGGRVANEKLF
TRBV4-3	TRBJ2-1	ASSQERRGYYNEQF
TRBV4-1	TRBJ2-7	ASSLPDSYEQY
TRBV9	TRBJ2-5	ASSERQGRQETQY
TRBV29-1	TRBJ2-6	SAGQASSGANVLT
TRBV27	TRBJ2-3	ASSLATSTDTQY
TRBV11-2	TRBJ1-1	ATSEGLNTEAF
TRBV4-1	TRBJ2-3	ASSHRAGGSTDTQY
TRBV15	TRBJ1-2	ATSILTDYGYT
TRBV5-1	TRBJ2-1	ASSLFGGANEQF
TRBV6-5	TRBJ1-3	ASSYGGLGSGNTIY
TRBV6-6	TRBJ2-7	ASSQGLAGQEQY
TRBV14	TRBJ2-3	ASSKRRADTDTQY
TRBV5-4	TRBJ2-3	ASSIKQGAGTDTQY
TRBV7-3	TRBJ2-3	ASSDSSTDTQY
TRBV7-9	TRBJ1-3	ASSQPLDGSSGNTIY
TRBV30	TRBJ2-1	AWTTGGSYNEQF
TRBV15	TRBJ2-5	ATSRQALETQY
TRBV5-4	TRBJ1-1	ASSLGRGYGTEAF
TRBV6-1	TRBJ2-1	ASSGGLAGGYNEQF
TRBV23-1	TRBJ1-1	ASSQSGGNTEAF
TRBV18	TRBJ1-5	ASSVSNQPQH
TRBV4-1	TRBJ1-5	ASSIWAGNQPQH
TRBV27	TRBJ1-4	ASSPSGTGVLKLF
TRBV5-6	TRBJ1-1	ASSFGTGVEAF
TRBV30	TRBJ1-2	AWSRDRGNGYT
TRBV9	TRBJ2-7	ASSGSGSTYEQY